Each of the 10 T cell receptor beta chains below was sequenced from the same sample in a study of T cells in Graves' hyperthyroidism and ophthalmopathy. TCR beta CDR3 regions were amplified from RNA transcripts. HTBI primers were the set used in a first-round RT-PCR of the TCR CDR3. Using its own MiXCR run on the multiplex PCR reads, TCRdb lists one record per CDR3 protein. The sample contains about 250,000 distinct CDR3 sequences, roughly a quarter of which appear only once. The specimen was blood. The receptors here all came from a woman in her 40s with Graves' ophthalmopathy.

Many counts were recorded for this clonotype. This rearrangement joins TRBV5-6 to TRBJ2-2; TRBD1 matches 8 bases. Trimming cost V 0 bases and J 3 bases; bases outside gene matches: 4. The V gene's germline CDR1 is SGHDT and CDR2 YYEEEE. The CDR3 is 16 residues long. The CDR3 sequence is CASSLGTGLYTGELFF. In DNA form, the CDR3 reads TGTGCCAGCAGCTTGGGGACAGGGCTTTACACCGGGGAGCTGTTTTTT.

The sample holds many counts of this clonotype. The gene calls are TRBV7-2 and TRBJ2-5; a weak D match, TRBD1 (5 bases). There are 16 residues in the CDR3. The germline V and J ends were trimmed by 1 base and 4 bases, with 16 bases remaining between them. CDR1 is SGHTA, CDR2 FQGNSA, per germline. CDR3 loop: CASSLDGRVGRETQYF. CDR3 in DNA: TGTGCCAGCAGCTTAGACGGCAGGGTAGGGCGAGAGACCCAGTACTTC.

This chain connects TRBV28 to TRBJ2-2; 9 nucleotides align to TRBD2. Unmatched junction bases numbered 5, after V lost 2 bases and J lost 7 bases. The CDR3 extends over 15 amino acids. Germline CDR1 reads MDHEN; CDR2 reads SYDVKM. The CDR3 region has the DNA TGTGCCAGCAGTTTAAGCGAGCGGGAGGTCGGGGAGCTGTTTTTT. It yields the protein CASSLSEREVGELFF.

The table lists this clonotype with many counts. The V and J genes are TRBV6-1 and TRBJ2-5, with 10 bases identical to TRBD2. Per the germline V gene, CDR1 is MNHNS and CDR2 is SASEGT. The length of the CDR3 is 17 residues. V lost 1 base to trimming and J lost 4 bases; unmatched junction nucleotides: 9. This chain's CDR3 is CASSEDKREGLLETQYF. CDR3 nucleotide sequence: TGTGCCAGCAGTGAAGATAAGCGGGAGGGCCTGCTAGAGACCCAGTACTTC.

This clonotype came up a few times. J is TRBJ2-2 and V is TRBV19, with TRBD2 identical over 8 bases. The CDR3 is 15 residues long. J gave up 6 bases and V 3 bases, and 6 bases lay outside the gene matches. CDR1 LNHDA and CDR2 SQIVND come from the germline V gene (reference sequence). CDR3 sequence reads: CASSITSGGSGELFF. The CDR3 coding sequence is TGTGCCAGTAGTATTACCTCGGGAGGGTCCGGGGAGCTGTTTTTT.

This clonotype has ten or more counts. The CDR3 is CASSSGANYGYTF. The CDR3 nucleotides read TGTGCCAGCAGTTCCGGAGCTAACTATGGCTACACCTTC. The V and J genes are TRBV12-3 or TRBV12-4 and TRBJ1-2; D not resolved. V lost 4 bases and J 0 bases, leaving 6 bases between the germline ends. CDR3 length: 13 residues.

This clonotype has a count of ten or more. This chain connects TRBV7-3 to TRBJ1-2; TRBD1 is a possible D gene (6 bases). Germline V gives CDR1 SGHTA, CDR2 FQGTGA. This CDR3 has 13 residues. Deletions cut 5 bases from V and 1 base from J, with 8 bases between. Here the CDR3 DNA reads TGTGCCAGCAGCGTGGACAGTAACTATGGCTACACCTTC. Residues: CASSVDSNYGYTF.

V and J are TRBV7-2 and TRBJ1-2; no clear D. Between the trimmed V and J ends, which lost 8 bases and 5 bases, there was a span of 15 bases. The CDR3 has 13 amino acids. Germline V CDR1 and CDR2: SGHTA, FQGNSA. The CDR3 sequence: CASSPSREYGYTF. Here the CDR3 DNA reads TGTGCCAGCTCTCCTTCCCGAGAATATGGCTACACCTTC.

In its sample, this clonotype was seen many times. The chain uses TRBV30 and TRBJ1-6; D gene ambiguous. Germline CDR1 and CDR2: GTSNPN and SVGIG (reference sequence). This CDR3 is 16 amino acids long. Trimming cost V 0 bases and J 5 bases, with 14 bases left between them. The CDR3 loop is CAWSVITQRDNSPLHF. DNA for the CDR3: TGTGCCTGGAGTGTAATCACACAGCGAGATAATTCACCCCTCCACTTT.

In its sample, this clonotype was seen many times. This chain uses TRBV5-1 with TRBJ1-2; 9 bases align to TRBD1. This CDR3 region has 14 residues. Germline values: CDR1 SGHRS, CDR2 YFSETQ. J gave up 8 bases and V 0 bases, and 5 bases lay outside the gene matches. CDR3 nucleotides: TGCGCCAGCAGCTTGGGGACAGGGGATCGAGGCTACACCTTC. This gives the protein CASSLGTGDRGYTF.